The 8 T cell receptor beta chains below all came from one sample that was sequenced in a study of T cells after yellow fever vaccination. TCRdb reprocessed the 5' RACE reads with MiXCR, giving one entry per CDR3 protein. The profile shows 450,000 to 650,000 distinct CDR3 sequences, 21% of them singletons. The starting material was PBMCs, obtained roughly 20 days after the first yellow fever vaccination. The source is a man aged 18 to 30 who received the YFV17D yellow fever vaccine.

The rearrangement joins TRBV3-1 to TRBJ2-7; D might be TRBD1 or TRBD2, each matching 6 bases. V lost 4 bases and J 3 bases, leaving 13 bases between the germline ends. Germline CDR1 is LGHDT and CDR2 is YNNKEL (reference sequence). This CDR3 has 14 amino acids. The DNA for the CDR3 is TGTGCCAGCAGCCGCGGGACAATGGTCTACGAGCAGTACTTC. Translating it yields CASSRGTMVYEQYF.

J is TRBJ2-1 and V is TRBV11-2; 7 bases line up with TRBD2. The germline gives CDR1 SGHAT, CDR2 FQNNGV. This CDR3 has 16 residues. Trimming at V came to 3 bases and at J to 4 bases, leaving 9 bases not matched to a gene. In DNA form, the CDR3 reads TGTGCCAGCAGCTTGGGGGAGGGGACCTTTTACAATGAGCAGTTCTTC. As protein: CASSLGEGTFYNEQFF. The whole variable domain, remainder taken from reference TRBV11-2 and TRBJ2-1, is EAGVAQSPRYKIIEKRQSVAFWCNPISGHATLYWYQQILGQGPKLLIQFQNNGVVDDSQLPKDRFSAERLKGVDSTLKIQPAKLEDSAVYLCASSLGEGTFYNEQFFGPGTRLTVL.

This clonotype was counted a few times. The chain recombines TRBV7-2 with TRBJ1-2, with unresolved D. CDR1 and CDR2 from the germline V gene are SGHTA and FQGNSA. This CDR3 has 13 residues. With 5 bases removed from V and 3 bases from J, the gap between germline ends came to 10 bases. The CDR3 loop is CASSVDGDYGYTF. CDR3 bases: TGTGCCAGCAGCGTGGACGGAGACTATGGCTACACCTTC.

The chain joins TRBV19 to TRBJ2-1; possibly TRBD2 for D (6 bases). Germline V gene sequence: CDR1 LNHDA, CDR2 SQIVND (reference sequence). Deletions cut 7 bases from V and 12 bases from J, with 16 bases between. This CDR3 comprises 12 residues. For the CDR3, the DNA is TGTGCCAGTAAGGGCTTAGCGGAGGTGCAGTTCTTC. This gives the protein CASKGLAEVQFF.

This clonotype showed up many times. V usage is TRBV5-6 and J usage is TRBJ1-6; D gene uncertain. Germline V gives CDR1 SGHDT, CDR2 YYEEEE. V was pared by 5 bases and J by 5 bases, with 11 bases between. This CDR3 is 14 amino acids long. The CDR3 here is CASSSGSHNSPLHF. CDR3 DNA: TGTGCCAGCAGTTCCGGCAGCCATAATTCACCCCTCCACTTT.

The chain carries TRBV2 and TRBJ2-3, with D maybe TRBD1 (5 bases). Trimming removed 5 bases at V and 1 base at J, with 13 bases between. This CDR3 is 15 amino acids long. Germline CDR1 reads SNHLY; CDR2 reads FYNNEI. This CDR3 is CASSPVGPGTDTQYF. Written as DNA, the CDR3 is TGTGCCAGCAGTCCGGTGGGGCCTGGCACAGATACGCAGTATTTT.

The chain joins TRBV28 to TRBJ2-1; D is perhaps TRBD2 (6 bases). CDR3 length: 16 residues. Germline values: CDR1 MDHEN, CDR2 SYDVKM. V lost 4 bases and J 8 bases, leaving 21 bases between the germline ends. The CDR3 DNA follows: TGTGCCAGCAGTTCCCCTGAGGGCGGAGGGGTGTATGAGCAGTTCTTC. Its translation: CASSSPEGGGVYEQFF. Using reference TRBV28 and TRBJ2-1 for the parts outside the CDR3, the full variable domain is DVKVTQSSRYLVKRTGEKVFLECVQDMDHENMFWYRQDPGLGLRLIYFSYDVKMKEKGDIPEGYSVSREKKERFSLILESASTNQTSMYLCASSSPEGGGVYEQFFGPGTRLTVL.

This clonotype was observed a handful of times. The gene calls are TRBV11-1 and TRBJ1-2, with TRBD1 matching over 11 bases. CDR3 size: 19 residues. Germline values: CDR1 SGHAT, CDR2 FQDESV (reference sequence). V was pared by 5 bases and J by 8 bases, with 22 bases of the junction left unmatched. The CDR3 DNA sequence: TGTGCCAGCAGCCCCCCGGTCCAGAAGGAGGGACAGGGGGTTGGAGGCTACACCTTC. This gives the protein CASSPPVQKEGQGVGGYTF.